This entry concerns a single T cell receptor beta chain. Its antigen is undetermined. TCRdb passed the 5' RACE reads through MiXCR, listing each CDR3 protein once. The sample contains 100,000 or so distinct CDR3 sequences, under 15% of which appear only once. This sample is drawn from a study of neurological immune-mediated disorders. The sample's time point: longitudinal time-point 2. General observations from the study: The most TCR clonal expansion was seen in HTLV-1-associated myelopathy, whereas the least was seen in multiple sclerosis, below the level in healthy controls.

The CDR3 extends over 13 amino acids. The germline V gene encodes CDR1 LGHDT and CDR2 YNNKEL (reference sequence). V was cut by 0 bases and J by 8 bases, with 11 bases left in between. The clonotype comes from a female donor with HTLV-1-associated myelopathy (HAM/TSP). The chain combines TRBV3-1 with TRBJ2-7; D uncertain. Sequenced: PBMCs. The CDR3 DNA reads TGTGCCAGCAGCCAAGAATCGGGCTTGAAGCAGTACTTC. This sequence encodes CASSQESGLKQYF.